This TCR beta chain was found in a study of T cell responses to AZD1222 COVID-19 vaccine. V gave up 3 bases and J gave up 9 bases, with 12 bases separating them. The CDR3 covers 13 residues. From germline, CDR1 is MNHEY and CDR2 SMNVEV (reference sequence). Study-wide results and caveats: Across the whole spike, CD4 TCRs peaked at regions 160-218 and 743-854. Seropositive AZD1222 recipients at baseline numbered only five to seven.

Repertoires were generated with immunoSEQ multiplex PCR, while TCRdb's copy carries only in-frame clones and drops some. The listing records over 130,000 clones. Concerning this clone itself: Its target is unknown.

J is TRBJ1-5 and V is TRBV27; D perhaps matches TRBD1 (5 bases). What was sequenced was peripheral blood. The TCR comes from an adult in good health. CDR3 amino acids: CASSFLVRGPQHF. Here the CDR3 DNA reads TGTGCCAGCAGTTTCCTGGTAAGGGGGCCCCAGCATTTT.